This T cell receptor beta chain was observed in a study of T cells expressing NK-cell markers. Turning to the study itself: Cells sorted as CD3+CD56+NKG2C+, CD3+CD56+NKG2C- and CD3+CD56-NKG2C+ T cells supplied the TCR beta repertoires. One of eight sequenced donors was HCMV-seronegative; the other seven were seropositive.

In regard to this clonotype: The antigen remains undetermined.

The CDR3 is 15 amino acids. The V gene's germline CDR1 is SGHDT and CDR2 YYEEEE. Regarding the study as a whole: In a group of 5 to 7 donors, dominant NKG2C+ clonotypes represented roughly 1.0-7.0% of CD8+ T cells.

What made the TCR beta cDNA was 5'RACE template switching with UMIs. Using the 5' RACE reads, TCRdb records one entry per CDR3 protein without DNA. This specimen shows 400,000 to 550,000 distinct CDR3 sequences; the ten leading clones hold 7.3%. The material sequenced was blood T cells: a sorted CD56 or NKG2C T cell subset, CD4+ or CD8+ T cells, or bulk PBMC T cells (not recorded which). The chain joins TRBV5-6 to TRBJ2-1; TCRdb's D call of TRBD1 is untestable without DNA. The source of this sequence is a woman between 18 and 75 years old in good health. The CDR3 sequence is CASTRGEGSYNEQFF.